The 14 T cell receptor beta chains in this list originate from one sample, sequenced in a study of beta chain features in type 1 diabetes. General observations from the study: A moderate, significant TCRB CDR3 shortening appeared in type 1 diabetes across four CD4+ subsets.

The antigens these receptors bind are not known. What was sequenced were expressed TCRB transcripts, since all of the isolated RNA had been reverse transcribed. This table comes from immunoSEQ multiplex PCR, and its TCRdb copy is limited to in-frame clones, with some not included. Found here are about 160,000 clones, 63% of them singletons; the top ten hold around 0.096%. Sequenced input: naive CD4+ T cells from blood. Receptors originate from a man aged 25-45 years with type 1 diabetes.

The chain employs TRBV5-4 and TRBJ1-1; no clear D. This CDR3 is 16 amino acids long. Germline loops: CDR1 SGHNT, CDR2 YYREEE (reference sequence). Trimming took 5 bases from V and 8 from J, leaving 25 bases between them. The CDR3: CASRTPPGSGEVEAFF. CDR3 DNA sequence: TGTGCCAGCAGGACACCCCCGGGGTCCGGGGAGGTAGAAGCTTTCTTT.

V usage is TRBV14 and J usage is TRBJ2-1; D gene ambiguous. From germline, CDR1 is SGHDN and CDR2 FVKESK. V was shortened by 4 bases and J by 0 bases, with 4 bases between the two germline ends. The CDR3 is 13 amino acids. CDR3 bases: TGTGCCAGCAGCCCGGGCTCCTACAATGAGCAGTTCTTC. Amino acid sequence: CASSPGSYNEQFF.

For the CDR3, the DNA is TGCGCCAGCAGCCAAGATGGACAGAGGAACACTGAAGCTTTCTTT. This encodes CASSQDGQRNTEAFF. This chain joins TRBV4-3 and TRBJ1-1, with a possible D match to TRBD1 (6 bases). The V end was cut by 0 bases, the J end by 1 base, with 9 bases between. CDR3 size: 15 residues. Germline V gene lookup returns CDR1 LGHNA and CDR2 YSLEER.

This clone was observed a few times. The J gene is TRBJ2-1, the V gene TRBV29-1; a possible D gene is TRBD2 (6 bases). Germline V gene lookup returns CDR1 SQVTM and CDR2 ANQGSEA. V dropped 6 bases and J dropped 3 bases, with 15 bases sitting between them. The CDR3 covers 14 residues. CDR3 sequence: CSVVEAGHYNEQFF. The CDR3, as DNA: TGCAGCGTCGTTGAAGCGGGCCACTACAATGAGCAGTTCTTC.

As DNA, the CDR3 is TGTGCCAGCAGCCGCGCCGGGACAGGCAATCAAGAGACCCAGTACTTC. Translating it yields CASSRAGTGNQETQYF. The chain uses TRBV11-2 and TRBJ2-5, with TRBD1 identical over 8 bases. CDR1 is SGHAT and CDR2 is FQNNGV in the germline V gene. The CDR3 has 16 amino acids. J lost 2 bases, V lost 5 bases, and 10 bases had no gene match.

The count of this clone is one. This chain links TRBV7-2 with TRBJ2-7, with 7 bases lining up with TRBD2. J was trimmed by 2 bases and V by 4 bases; bases with no gene match: 8. The CDR3 loop spans 15 amino acids. Germline loops: CDR1 SGHTA, CDR2 FQGNSA. CDR3 amino acids: CASSSRRDYAYEQYF. The CDR3 DNA reads TGTGCCAGCAGCTCCCGCCGGGACTACGCCTACGAGCAGTACTTC.

The V gene is TRBV9, the J gene TRBJ1-6; maybe TRBD1 (6 bases). CDR1 is SGDLS and CDR2 is YYNGEE in the germline V gene. The V end lost 10 bases, the J end lost 7 bases, and 15 bases lay between the germline ends. CDR3 size: 13 residues. DNA of the CDR3: TGTGCCCCCTGGGAGGGGGAAAATTCACCCCTCCACTTT. Protein sequence: CAPWEGENSPLHF.

This clone has only a few counts. The chain couples TRBV28 to TRBJ1-5; D gene uncertain. V lost 5 bases and J 1 base, leaving 12 bases between the germline ends. Germline V gene sequence: CDR1 MDHEN, CDR2 SYDVKM. This CDR3 contains 15 residues. The chain's CDR3 is CASSMTQASNQPQHF. The CDR3 coding sequence is TGTGCCAGCAGTATGACCCAGGCCAGCAATCAGCCCCAGCATTTT.

The chain couples TRBV29-1 to TRBJ2-5; D gene uncertain. Germline V gene data show CDR1 as SQVTM and CDR2 as ANQGSEA. Trimming stripped 2 bases from V and 1 base from J, with 11 bases between. This CDR3 contains 14 residues. CDR3 sequence: CSVELWRIQETQYF. CDR3 sequence (DNA): TGCAGCGTTGAACTGTGGCGGATCCAAGAGACCCAGTACTTC.

J is TRBJ1-1 and V is TRBV7-9; D uncertain. V lost 1 base to trimming and J lost 1 base, with 16 bases between them. This CDR3 has 17 residues. Germline lookup yields CDR1 SEHNR and CDR2 FQNEAQ (reference sequence). The CDR3 region has the DNA TGTGCCAGCAGCTTAGTTGGGGATTCCCTACGGAACACTGAAGCTTTCTTT. Encoded protein: CASSLVGDSLRNTEAFF.

The chain recombines TRBV2 with TRBJ2-1; D ambiguous. Germline V gives CDR1 SNHLY, CDR2 FYNNEI. This CDR3 region has 13 residues. Trimming removed 7 bases from V and 4 bases from J, with 11 bases in between. Here the CDR3 DNA reads TGTGCCAGCACTCAAGACTCTTACAATGAGCAGTTCTTC. Amino acids: CASTQDSYNEQFF.

V is TRBV28 and J is TRBJ2-5, with D maybe TRBD1 (6 bases). This CDR3 region has 13 residues. Trimming stripped 4 bases from V and 0 bases from J, with 6 bases between. CDR1 and CDR2 (germline): MDHEN, SYDVKM. CDR3: CASSYRDQETQYF. The CDR3 DNA sequence: TGTGCCAGCAGTTACAGGGACCAAGAGACCCAGTACTTC.

The J gene is TRBJ2-3, the V gene TRBV4-1; D tentatively fits TRBD1 or TRBD2 (5 bases each). The CDR3 is 14 residues long. V lost 5 bases and J 6 bases, leaving 15 bases between the germline ends. CDR1 MGHRA and CDR2 YSYEKL come from the germline V gene. CDR3 sequence: CASSADSGWDTQYF. The CDR3 region has the DNA TGCGCCAGCAGCGCCGACAGCGGATGGGATACGCAGTATTTT.

DNA of the CDR3: TGCGCCAGCAGCCAAGATCGGGACACTGAAGCTTTCTTT. Protein: CASSQDRDTEAFF. The chain links TRBV4-1 to TRBJ1-1, with D hard to call. From germline, CDR1 is MGHRA and CDR2 YSYEKL. The CDR3 contains 13 residues. The ends were cut back, 0 bases at V and 3 bases at J, with 5 bases in the middle.